The 27 T cell receptor beta chains below all came from one sample that was sequenced in a study of blood T cell repertoires in COVID-19. Libraries were prepared by immunoSEQ multiplex PCR; TCRdb keeps only in-frame clonotypes and omits some of them. Here the sample spans fewer than 200,000 clones, 85% to 90% being singletons. Sequenced: peripheral blood. The receptor set was obtained from an older woman with acute or convalescent COVID-19.

This clone was seen more than once but under ten times. The chain joins TRBV3-1 (or the pseudogene TRBV3-2) to TRBJ2-1; 9 nucleotides line up with TRBD2. Trimming cost V 3 bases and J 1 base; bases outside gene matches: 16. Germline lookup yields CDR1 LGHDT and CDR2 YNNKEL (reference sequence). The CDR3 runs to 20 residues. CDR3 protein: CASSQVWASGKISSYNEQFF. CDR3 in DNA: TGTGCCAGCAGCCAGGTTTGGGCTAGCGGGAAGATATCGTCCTACAATGAGCAGTTCTTC.

This chain connects TRBV28 to TRBJ2-4, with D perhaps TRBD1 (6 bases). Trimming stripped 7 bases from V and 4 bases from J, with 14 bases between. Germline assignment: CDR1 MDHEN and CDR2 SYDVKM. The CDR3 totals 14 residues. CDR3 nucleotides: TGTGCCAGCATCCCCGGACAGTCTAAAAACATTCAGTACTTC. Translation gives CASIPGQSKNIQYF.

The rearrangement links TRBV7-9 to TRBJ2-1; a weak D match, TRBD2 (6 bases). This CDR3 contains 16 residues. Trimming removed 5 bases from V and 6 bases from J, with 20 bases in between. The germline V gene has CDR1 SEHNR and CDR2 FQNEAQ (reference sequence). CDR3 coding DNA: TGTGCCAGCAGCCCCCTAGGACTAAGAGTTAGCAATGAGCAGTTCTTC. This gives the protein CASSPLGLRVSNEQFF.

V usage is TRBV5-4 and J usage is TRBJ1-6; 9 nucleotides align to TRBD1. V shed 4 bases, J shed 7 bases, and the junction held 9 bases outside the gene matches. The CDR3 has 16 residues. CDR1 and CDR2 (germline): SGHNT, YYREEE (reference sequence). The CDR3: CASSPIPGTGNSPLHF. DNA of the CDR3: TGTGCCAGCAGCCCGATACCCGGGACAGGGAATTCACCCCTCCACTTT.

J is TRBJ1-1 and V is TRBV11-3, with 8 bases matching TRBD1. Germline CDR1 and CDR2: SGHNT and YENEEA. The junction had 5 bases not matched to a gene; V was cut back by 5 bases and J by 3 bases. The CDR3 length is 14 residues. The CDR3 sequence is CASSTGQGYTEAFF. DNA for the CDR3: TGTGCCAGCAGCACCGGACAGGGATACACTGAAGCTTTCTTT.

CDR3 sequence: CASRRTGQIQETQYF. The CDR3 DNA reads TGTGCCAGCAGGAGGACAGGCCAAATCCAAGAGACCCAGTACTTC. The chain joins TRBV28 to TRBJ2-5, with 7 bases matching TRBD1. Per germline, CDR1 MDHEN and CDR2 SYDVKM. This CDR3 spans 15 amino acids. V was clipped by 6 bases and J by 1 base; unmatched bases: 8.

The genes are TRBV28 and TRBJ1-5; D is uncertain. V lost 3 bases and J 4 bases, leaving 16 bases between the germline ends. CDR1 MDHEN and CDR2 SYDVKM come from the germline V gene. The length of the CDR3 is 16 residues. CDR3 region: CASSFLGRGRNQPQHF. CDR3 sequence (DNA): TGTGCCAGCAGTTTTCTTGGGAGAGGACGTAATCAGCCCCAGCATTTT.

The V and J genes are TRBV5-1 and TRBJ1-1; 8 bases align to TRBD1. Per germline, CDR1 SGHRS and CDR2 YFSETQ. Trimming removed 4 bases from V and 1 base from J; junction bases left unmatched: 9. CDR3 size: 16 residues. CDR3 bases: TGCGCCAGCAGCACCGGACAGGGCTCCGGGAACACTGAAGCTTTCTTT. Translated: CASSTGQGSGNTEAFF.

This rearrangement joins TRBV18 to TRBJ1-5, with a weak D call TRBD1 (6 bases). The V gene's germline CDR1 is KGHSH and CDR2 LQKENI. This CDR3 is 16 amino acids long. Between the trimmed V and J ends, which lost 0 bases and 1 base, there was a span of 10 bases. The CDR3 DNA follows: TGTGCCAGCTCACCACCCAGCAGGGGAAGCAATCAGCCCCAGCATTTT. The encoded protein is CASSPPSRGSNQPQHF.

This sequence joins TRBV11-1 and TRBJ2-2, with 7 bases lining up with TRBD2. Germline trimming cut 5 bases from V and 6 bases from J; bases unmatched to any gene: 3. This CDR3 has 13 amino acids. Germline CDR1 is SGHAT and CDR2 is FQDESV (reference sequence). CDR3 DNA: TGTGCCAGCAGCGGACGGGGGGCCGGGGAGCTGTTTTTT. As protein: CASSGRGAGELFF. The full variable domain, its missing parts supplied by reference TRBV11-1 and TRBJ2-2, is EAEVAQSPRYKITEKSQAVAFWCDPISGHATLYWYRQILGQGPELLVQFQDESVVDDSQLPKDRFSAERLKGVDSTLKIQPAELGDSAMYLCASSGRGAGELFFGEGSRLTVL.

The genes are TRBV7-2 and TRBJ1-3, with 8 nucleotides matching TRBD1. Germline CDR1 and CDR2: SGHTA and FQGNSA. V was clipped by 3 bases and J by 4 bases; unmatched bases: 5. This CDR3 has 15 residues. The CDR3 sequence: CASSFGQGPGNTIYF. For the CDR3, the DNA is TGTGCCAGCAGCTTCGGACAGGGTCCAGGAAACACCATATATTTT.

V gene TRBV15 combines with J gene TRBJ1-1; D not certain. Trimming shortened V by 1 base and J by 4 bases, and 13 bases separated the two germline ends. Germline V gene data show CDR1 as LNHNV and CDR2 as YYDKDF (reference sequence). The CDR3 runs to 15 residues. CDR3 loop: CATSRASGIGTEAFF. The DNA of the CDR3 is TGTGCCACCAGCAGAGCGTCGGGGATAGGCACTGAAGCTTTCTTT.

This chain joins TRBV5-4 and TRBJ2-3; 7 bases fit TRBD2. V lost 4 bases, J lost 4 bases, and 12 bases stayed unmatched. This CDR3 contains 16 residues. Germline V lookup: CDR1 SGHNT, CDR2 YYREEE (reference sequence). CDR3 sequence: CASSRSTGGLADTQYF. The CDR3, as DNA: TGTGCCAGCAGCCGCTCGACGGGGGGACTTGCAGATACGCAGTATTTT.

The rearrangement links TRBV12-5 to TRBJ1-1, with D unclear. Germline V CDR1 and CDR2: LGHNT, FRNRAP. The CDR3 runs to 15 residues. V lost 1 base to trimming and J lost 0 bases, with 9 bases between them. Here the CDR3 DNA reads TGTGCTAGTGGTTTGGAGGCGGTAATGAACACTGAAGCTTTCTTT. It specifies CASGLEAVMNTEAFF. The whole variable domain, remainder taken from reference TRBV12-5 and TRBJ1-1, is DARVTQTPRHKVTEMGQEVTMRCQPILGHNTVFWYRQTMMQGLELLAYFRNRAPLDDSGMPKDRFSAEMPDATLATLKIQPSEPRDSAVYFCASGLEAVMNTEAFFGQGTRLTVV.

This clone has more than one count but fewer than ten. This chain uses TRBV11-2 with TRBJ1-1; D is ambiguous. The CDR3 covers 14 residues. Germline-derived CDR1 and CDR2 are SGHAT and FQNNGV. The V end lost 5 bases, the J end lost 4 bases, and 14 bases lay between the germline ends. The CDR3 sequence is CASSPNWGGTEAFF. In DNA, the CDR3 is TGTGCCAGCAGCCCTAACTGGGGAGGCACTGAAGCTTTCTTT.

Note on this clone: One end of the junction fails to match germline, which may point to a read error. The chain couples TRBV7-7 to TRBJ2-3, with 9 bases lining up with TRBD2. CDR1 and CDR2 (germline): SSHAT, FNYEAQ (reference sequence). The CDR3 sequence is 16 residues long. The CDR3: CASSSPRAGGEDTQYF. The CDR3 DNA follows: TGTGCTAGCAGCTCCCCCCGCGCGGGAGGGGAAGATACGCAGTATTTT.

V usage is TRBV12-3 or TRBV12-4 and J usage is TRBJ1-1; D is uncertain. CDR3 length: 13 residues. Deletions cut 1 base from V and 4 bases from J, with 7 bases between. CDR3 sequence (DNA): TGTGCCAGCAGTTTAGATCGTTTCACTGAAGCTTTCTTT. It specifies CASSLDRFTEAFF.

This chain uses TRBV11-2 with TRBJ2-7; the match to TRBD1 covers 7 bases. V lost 5 bases to trimming and J lost 1 base; unmatched junction nucleotides: 14. This CDR3 is 17 amino acids long. Per germline, CDR1 SGHAT and CDR2 FQNNGV. The chain's CDR3 is CASSPEIPRDRSYEQYF. The CDR3 bases are TGTGCCAGCAGCCCCGAAATTCCCCGGGACAGATCCTACGAGCAGTACTTC.

The chain combines TRBV9 with TRBJ2-1, with D possibly being TRBD1 (6 bases). The ends were cut back, 3 bases at V and 5 bases at J, with 18 bases in the middle. There are 16 residues in the CDR3. The V gene's germline CDR1 is SGDLS and CDR2 YYNGEE. The CDR3 coding sequence is TGTGCCAGCAGCGCCCCGCCCGGGTCAGGGGACAATGAGCAGTTCTTC. Its protein is CASSAPPGSGDNEQFF.

The chain has TRBV19 and TRBJ2-1; tentative D call: TRBD2 (5 bases). Germline lookup yields CDR1 LNHDA and CDR2 SQIVND (reference sequence). V was clipped by 6 bases and J by 7 bases, with 13 bases between them. The CDR3 contains 13 residues. This CDR3 is CASSEGARNEQFF. The CDR3 DNA reads as TGTGCCAGTAGCGAGGGCGCCAGAAATGAGCAGTTCTTC.

In nucleotides, the CDR3 is TGTGCCAGCAGCCACACCCTATCCTGGACAGAAAACTACGAGCAGTACTTC. This codes for CASSHTLSWTENYEQYF. The rearrangement links TRBV3-1 (or the pseudogene TRBV3-2) to TRBJ2-7; D possibly corresponds to TRBD1 (6 bases). CDR3 length: 17 amino acids. The V end was cut by 3 bases, the J end by 3 bases, with 21 bases between. Germline V gene data show CDR1 as LGHDT and CDR2 as YNNKEL (reference sequence).

This clone was recorded only once. This chain uses TRBV12-3 or TRBV12-4 with TRBJ1-2; D remains unclear. There are 13 residues in the CDR3. Deletions cut 5 bases from V and 8 bases from J, with 15 bases between. CDR3 region: CASSLGLQKGYTF. The CDR3 nucleotides read TGTGCCAGCAGTCTCGGCCTACAGAAAGGCTACACCTTC.

The chain employs TRBV4-1 and TRBJ2-1, with TRBD1 as a possible D gene (5 bases). Trimming stripped 5 bases from V and 7 bases from J, with 12 bases between. Germline lookup yields CDR1 MGHRA and CDR2 YSYEKL. The CDR3 runs to 13 residues. As DNA, the CDR3 is TGCGCCAGCAGCTTTAACCAGGGAAATGAGCAGTTCTTC. Amino acid sequence: CASSFNQGNEQFF.

The rearrangement links TRBV29-1 to TRBJ1-2; perhaps TRBD1 as D (6 bases). CDR3 length: 14 amino acids. V was shortened by 6 bases and J by 0 bases, with 14 bases between the two germline ends. Germline loops: CDR1 SQVTM, CDR2 ANQGSEA. The CDR3 sequence is CSVGSQGSNYGYTF. CDR3 nucleotides: TGCAGCGTAGGTTCACAGGGCTCTAACTATGGCTACACCTTC.

The chain couples TRBV6-6 to TRBJ2-1, with 10 nucleotides matching TRBD1. Germline V lookup: CDR1 MNHNY, CDR2 SVGAGI (reference sequence). The ends lost 0 bases at V and 7 bases at J; junction bases unmatched: 6. The CDR3 runs to 16 residues. This chain's CDR3 is CASSYSDRGRENEQFF. CDR3 sequence (DNA): TGTGCCAGCAGTTACTCCGACAGGGGGCGGGAGAATGAGCAGTTCTTC.

This clone occurred once. V usage is TRBV20-1 and J usage is TRBJ2-2; D is ambiguous. The V and J ends lost 3 bases and 8 bases respectively, with 13 bases between them. The CDR3 totals 13 residues. Germline values: CDR1 DFQATT, CDR2 SNEGSKA (reference sequence). The CDR3 region is CSASVEAMGELFF. The CDR3 bases are TGCAGTGCTAGTGTAGAAGCTATGGGGGAGCTGTTTTTT.

The rearrangement joins TRBV5-1 to TRBJ1-2; tentative D call: TRBD1 (5 bases). The CDR3 consists of 16 residues. Deletions cut 2 bases from V and 5 bases from J, with 19 bases between. Germline V gene lookup returns CDR1 SGHRS and CDR2 YFSETQ. This CDR3 reads CASSFSIDRASYGYTF. The DNA for the CDR3 is TGCGCCAGCAGCTTTTCCATCGACAGAGCGTCATATGGCTACACCTTC.